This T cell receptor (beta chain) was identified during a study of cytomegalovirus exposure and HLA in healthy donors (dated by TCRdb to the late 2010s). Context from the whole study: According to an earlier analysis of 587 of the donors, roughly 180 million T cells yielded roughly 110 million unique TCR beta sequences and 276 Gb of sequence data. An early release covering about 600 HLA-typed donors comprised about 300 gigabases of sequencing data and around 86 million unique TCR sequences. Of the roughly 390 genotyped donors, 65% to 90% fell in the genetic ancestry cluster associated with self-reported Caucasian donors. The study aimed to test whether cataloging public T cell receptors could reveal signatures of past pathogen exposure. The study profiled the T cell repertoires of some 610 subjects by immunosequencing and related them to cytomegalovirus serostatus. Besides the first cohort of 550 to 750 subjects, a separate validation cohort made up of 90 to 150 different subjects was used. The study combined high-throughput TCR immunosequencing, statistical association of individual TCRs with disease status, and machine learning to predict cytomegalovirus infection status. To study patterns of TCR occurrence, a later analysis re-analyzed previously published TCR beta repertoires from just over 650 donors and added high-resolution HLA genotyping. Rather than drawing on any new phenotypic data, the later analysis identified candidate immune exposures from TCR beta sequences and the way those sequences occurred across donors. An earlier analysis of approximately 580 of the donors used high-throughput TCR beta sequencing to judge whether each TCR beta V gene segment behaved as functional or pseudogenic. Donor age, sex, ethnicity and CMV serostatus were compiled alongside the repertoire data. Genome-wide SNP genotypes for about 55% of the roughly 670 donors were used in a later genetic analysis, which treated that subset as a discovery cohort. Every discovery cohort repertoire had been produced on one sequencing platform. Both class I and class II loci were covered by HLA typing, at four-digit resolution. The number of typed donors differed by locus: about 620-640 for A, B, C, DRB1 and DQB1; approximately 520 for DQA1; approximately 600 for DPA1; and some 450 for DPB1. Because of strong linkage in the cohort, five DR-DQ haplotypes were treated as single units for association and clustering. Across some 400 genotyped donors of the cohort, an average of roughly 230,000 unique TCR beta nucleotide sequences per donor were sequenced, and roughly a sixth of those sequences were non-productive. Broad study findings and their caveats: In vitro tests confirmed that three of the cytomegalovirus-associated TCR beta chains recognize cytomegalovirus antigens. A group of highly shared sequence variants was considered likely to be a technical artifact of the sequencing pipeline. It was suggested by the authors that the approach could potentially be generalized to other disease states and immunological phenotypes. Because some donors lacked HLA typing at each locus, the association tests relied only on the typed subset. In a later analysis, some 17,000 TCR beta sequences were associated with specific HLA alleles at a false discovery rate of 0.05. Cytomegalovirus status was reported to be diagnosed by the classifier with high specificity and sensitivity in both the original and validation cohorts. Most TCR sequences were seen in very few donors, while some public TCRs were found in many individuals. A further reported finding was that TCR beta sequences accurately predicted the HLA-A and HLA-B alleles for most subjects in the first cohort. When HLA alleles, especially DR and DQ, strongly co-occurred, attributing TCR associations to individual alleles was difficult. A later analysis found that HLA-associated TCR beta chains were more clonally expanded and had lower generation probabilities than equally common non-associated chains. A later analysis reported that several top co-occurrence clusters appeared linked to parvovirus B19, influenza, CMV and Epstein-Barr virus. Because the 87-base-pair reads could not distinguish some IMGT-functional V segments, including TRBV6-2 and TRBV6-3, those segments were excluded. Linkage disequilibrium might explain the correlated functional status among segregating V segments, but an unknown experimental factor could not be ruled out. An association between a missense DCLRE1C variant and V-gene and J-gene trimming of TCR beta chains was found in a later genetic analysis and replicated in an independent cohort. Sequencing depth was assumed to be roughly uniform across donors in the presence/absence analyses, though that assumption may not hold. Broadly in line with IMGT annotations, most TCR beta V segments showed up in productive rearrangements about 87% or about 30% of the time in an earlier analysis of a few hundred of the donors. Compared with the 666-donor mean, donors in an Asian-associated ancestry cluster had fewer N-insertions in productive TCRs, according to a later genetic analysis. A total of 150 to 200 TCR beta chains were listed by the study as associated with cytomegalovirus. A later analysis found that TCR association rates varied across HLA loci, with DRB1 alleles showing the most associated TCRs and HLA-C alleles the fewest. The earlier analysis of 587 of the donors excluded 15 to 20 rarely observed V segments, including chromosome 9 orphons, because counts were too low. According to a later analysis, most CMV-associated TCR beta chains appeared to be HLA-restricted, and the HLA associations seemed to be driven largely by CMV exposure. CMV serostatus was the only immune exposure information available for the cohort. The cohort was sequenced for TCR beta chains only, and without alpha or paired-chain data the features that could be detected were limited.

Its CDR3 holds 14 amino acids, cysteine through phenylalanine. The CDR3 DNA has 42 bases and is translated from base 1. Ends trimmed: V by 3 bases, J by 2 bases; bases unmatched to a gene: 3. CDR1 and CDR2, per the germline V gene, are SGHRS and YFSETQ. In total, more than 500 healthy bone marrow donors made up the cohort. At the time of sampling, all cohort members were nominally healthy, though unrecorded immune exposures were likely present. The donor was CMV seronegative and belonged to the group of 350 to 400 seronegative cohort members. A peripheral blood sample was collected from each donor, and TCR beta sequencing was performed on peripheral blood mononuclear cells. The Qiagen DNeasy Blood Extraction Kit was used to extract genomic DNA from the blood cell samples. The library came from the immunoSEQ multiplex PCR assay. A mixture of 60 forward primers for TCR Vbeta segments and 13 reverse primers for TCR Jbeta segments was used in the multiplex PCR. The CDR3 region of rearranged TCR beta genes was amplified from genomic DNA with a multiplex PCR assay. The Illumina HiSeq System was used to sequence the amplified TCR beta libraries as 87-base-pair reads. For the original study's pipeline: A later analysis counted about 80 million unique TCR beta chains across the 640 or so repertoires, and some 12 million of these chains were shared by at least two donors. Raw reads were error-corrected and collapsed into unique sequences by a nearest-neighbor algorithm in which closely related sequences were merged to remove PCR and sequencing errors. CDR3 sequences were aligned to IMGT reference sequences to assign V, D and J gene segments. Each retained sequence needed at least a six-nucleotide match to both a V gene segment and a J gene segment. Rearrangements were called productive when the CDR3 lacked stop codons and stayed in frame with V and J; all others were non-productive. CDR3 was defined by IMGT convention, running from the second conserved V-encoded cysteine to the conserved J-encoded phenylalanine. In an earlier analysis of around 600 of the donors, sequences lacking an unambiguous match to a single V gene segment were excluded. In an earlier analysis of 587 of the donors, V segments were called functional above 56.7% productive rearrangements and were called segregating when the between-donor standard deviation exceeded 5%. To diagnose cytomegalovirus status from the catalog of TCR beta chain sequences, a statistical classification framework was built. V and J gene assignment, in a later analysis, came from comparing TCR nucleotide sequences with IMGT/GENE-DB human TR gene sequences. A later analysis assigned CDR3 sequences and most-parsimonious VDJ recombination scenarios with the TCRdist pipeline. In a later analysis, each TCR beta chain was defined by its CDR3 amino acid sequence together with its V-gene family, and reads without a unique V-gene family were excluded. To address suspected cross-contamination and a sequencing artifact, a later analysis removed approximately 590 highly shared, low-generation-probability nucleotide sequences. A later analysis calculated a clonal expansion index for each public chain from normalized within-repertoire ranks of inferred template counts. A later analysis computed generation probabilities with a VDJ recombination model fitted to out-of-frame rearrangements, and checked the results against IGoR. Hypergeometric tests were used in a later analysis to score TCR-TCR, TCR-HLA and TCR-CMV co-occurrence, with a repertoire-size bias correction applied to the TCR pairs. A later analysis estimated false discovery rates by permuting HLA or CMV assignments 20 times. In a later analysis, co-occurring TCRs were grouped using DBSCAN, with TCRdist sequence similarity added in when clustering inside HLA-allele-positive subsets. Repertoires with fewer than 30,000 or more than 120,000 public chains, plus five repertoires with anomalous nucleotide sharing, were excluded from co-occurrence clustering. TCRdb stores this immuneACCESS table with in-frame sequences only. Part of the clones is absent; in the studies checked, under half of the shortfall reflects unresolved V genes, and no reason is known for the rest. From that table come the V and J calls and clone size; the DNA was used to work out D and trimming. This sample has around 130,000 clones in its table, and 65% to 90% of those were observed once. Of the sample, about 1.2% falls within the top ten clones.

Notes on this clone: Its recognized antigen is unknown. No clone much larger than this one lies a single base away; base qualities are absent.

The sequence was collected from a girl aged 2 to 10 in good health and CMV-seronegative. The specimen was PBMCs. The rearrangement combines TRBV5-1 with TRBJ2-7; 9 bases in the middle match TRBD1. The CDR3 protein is CASSSGTGTYEQYF. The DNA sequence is TGCGCCAGCAGCTCCGGGACAGGGACCTACGAGCAGTACTTC.